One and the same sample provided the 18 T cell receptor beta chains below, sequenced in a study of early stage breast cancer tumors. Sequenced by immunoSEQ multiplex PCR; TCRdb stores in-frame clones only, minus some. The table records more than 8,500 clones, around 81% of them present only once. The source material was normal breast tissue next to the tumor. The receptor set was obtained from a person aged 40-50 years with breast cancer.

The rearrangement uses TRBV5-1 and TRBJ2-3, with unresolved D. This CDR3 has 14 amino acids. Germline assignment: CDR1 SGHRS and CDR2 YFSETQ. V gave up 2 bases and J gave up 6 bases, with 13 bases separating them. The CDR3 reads CASSLGGSRDTQYF. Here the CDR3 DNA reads TGCGCCAGCAGCTTAGGTGGCTCCAGGGATACGCAGTATTTT.

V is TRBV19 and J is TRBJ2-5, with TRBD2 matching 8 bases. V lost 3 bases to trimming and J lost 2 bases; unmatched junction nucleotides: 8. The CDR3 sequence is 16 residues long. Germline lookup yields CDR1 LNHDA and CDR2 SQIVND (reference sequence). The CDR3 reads CASSMIRASGQETQYF. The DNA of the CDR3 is TGTGCCAGTAGTATGATTAGGGCTAGCGGGCAAGAGACCCAGTACTTC.

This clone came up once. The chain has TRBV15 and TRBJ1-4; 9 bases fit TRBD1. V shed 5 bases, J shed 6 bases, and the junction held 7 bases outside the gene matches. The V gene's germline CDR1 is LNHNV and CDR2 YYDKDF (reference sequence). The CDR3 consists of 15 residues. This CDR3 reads CATSEKRTGDEKLFF. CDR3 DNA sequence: TGTGCCACCAGCGAAAAAAGGACAGGGGATGAAAAACTGTTTTTT.

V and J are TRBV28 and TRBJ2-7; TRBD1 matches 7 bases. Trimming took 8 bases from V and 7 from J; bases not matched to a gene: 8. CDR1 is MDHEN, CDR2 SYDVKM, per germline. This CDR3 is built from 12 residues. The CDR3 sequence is CASGDRPGEQYF. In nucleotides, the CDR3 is TGTGCCAGCGGGGACAGACCGGGTGAGCAGTACTTC.

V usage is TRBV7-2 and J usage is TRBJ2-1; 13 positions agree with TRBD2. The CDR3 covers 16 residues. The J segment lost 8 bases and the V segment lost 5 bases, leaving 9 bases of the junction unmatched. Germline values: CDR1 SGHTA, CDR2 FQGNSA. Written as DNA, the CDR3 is TGTGCCAGCAGCCCCCAAACTAGCGGGAGGGCTGATGAGCAGTTCTTC. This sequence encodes CASSPQTSGRADEQFF.

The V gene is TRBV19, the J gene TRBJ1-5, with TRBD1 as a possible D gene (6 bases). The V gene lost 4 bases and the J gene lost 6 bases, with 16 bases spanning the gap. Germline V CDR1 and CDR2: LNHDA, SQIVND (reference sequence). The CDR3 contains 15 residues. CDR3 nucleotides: TGTGCCAGTAGTAGCGGGACAAGTTTGGGTCAGCCCCAGCATTTT. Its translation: CASSSGTSLGQPQHF.

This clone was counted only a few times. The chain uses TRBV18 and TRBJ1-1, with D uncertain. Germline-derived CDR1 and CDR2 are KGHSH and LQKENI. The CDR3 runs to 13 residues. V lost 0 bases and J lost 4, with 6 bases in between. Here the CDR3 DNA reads TGTGCCAGCTCACCACCTGTATCCACTGAAGCTTTCTTT. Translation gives CASSPPVSTEAFF.

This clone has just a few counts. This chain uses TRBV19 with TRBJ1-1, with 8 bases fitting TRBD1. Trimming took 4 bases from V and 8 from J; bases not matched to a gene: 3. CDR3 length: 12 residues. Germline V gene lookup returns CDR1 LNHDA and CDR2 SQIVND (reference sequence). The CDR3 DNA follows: TGTGCCAGTAGTAACCGGGACAGGGAAGCTTTCTTT. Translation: CASSNRDREAFF. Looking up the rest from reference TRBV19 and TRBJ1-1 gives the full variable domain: DGGITQSPKYLFRKEGQNVTLSCEQNLNHDAMYWYRQDPGQGLRLIYYSQIVNDFQKGDIAEGYSVSREKKESFPLTVTSAQKNPTAFYLCASSNRDREAFFGQGTRLTVV.

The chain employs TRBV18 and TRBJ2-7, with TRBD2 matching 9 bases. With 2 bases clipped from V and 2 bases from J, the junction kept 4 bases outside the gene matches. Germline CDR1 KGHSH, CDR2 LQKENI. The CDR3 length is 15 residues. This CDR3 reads CASSPSSGNTYEQYF. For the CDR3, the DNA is TGTGCCAGCTCACCATCTAGCGGGAACACCTACGAGCAGTACTTC.

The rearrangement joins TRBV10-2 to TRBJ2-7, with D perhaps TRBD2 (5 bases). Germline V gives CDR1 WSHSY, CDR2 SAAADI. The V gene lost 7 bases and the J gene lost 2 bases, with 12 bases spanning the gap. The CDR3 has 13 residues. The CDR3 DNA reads TGCGCCAGCACCACACCGGGAACCTACGAGCAGTACTTC. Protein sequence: CASTTPGTYEQYF.

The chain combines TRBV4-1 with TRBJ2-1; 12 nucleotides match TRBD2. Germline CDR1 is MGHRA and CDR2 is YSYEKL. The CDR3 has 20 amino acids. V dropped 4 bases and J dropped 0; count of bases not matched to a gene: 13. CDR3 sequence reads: CASSLRTSGTLSLSYNEQFF. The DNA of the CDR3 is TGCGCCAGCAGCCTTCGGACTAGCGGGACATTGTCTCTCTCCTACAATGAGCAGTTCTTC.

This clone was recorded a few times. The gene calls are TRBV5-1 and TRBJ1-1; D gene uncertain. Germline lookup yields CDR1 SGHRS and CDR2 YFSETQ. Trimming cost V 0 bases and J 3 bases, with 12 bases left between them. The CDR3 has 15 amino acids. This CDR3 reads CASSLGTGLYTEAFF. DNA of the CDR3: TGCGCCAGCAGCTTGGGAACTGGACTGTACACTGAAGCTTTCTTT.

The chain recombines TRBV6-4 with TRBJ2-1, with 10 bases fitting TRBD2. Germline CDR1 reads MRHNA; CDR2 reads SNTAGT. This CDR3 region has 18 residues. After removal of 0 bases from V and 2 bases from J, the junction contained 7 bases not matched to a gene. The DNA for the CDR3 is TGTGCCAGCAGTGACTCACCTTCTAGCGGGAGCGCCTACAATGAGCAGTTCTTC. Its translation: CASSDSPSSGSAYNEQFF.

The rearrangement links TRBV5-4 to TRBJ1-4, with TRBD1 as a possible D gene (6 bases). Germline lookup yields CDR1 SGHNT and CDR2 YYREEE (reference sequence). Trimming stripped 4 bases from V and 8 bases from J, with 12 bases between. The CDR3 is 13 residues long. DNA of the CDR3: TGTGCCAGCAGCCCGGGGACACTGGAAAAACTGTTTTTT. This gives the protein CASSPGTLEKLFF.

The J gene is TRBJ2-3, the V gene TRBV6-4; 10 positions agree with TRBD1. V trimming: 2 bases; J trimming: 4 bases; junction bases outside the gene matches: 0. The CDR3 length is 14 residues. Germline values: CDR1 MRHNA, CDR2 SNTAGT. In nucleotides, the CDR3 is TGTGCCAGCAGTGACGGGACAGGGGCAGATACGCAGTATTTT. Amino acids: CASSDGTGADTQYF.

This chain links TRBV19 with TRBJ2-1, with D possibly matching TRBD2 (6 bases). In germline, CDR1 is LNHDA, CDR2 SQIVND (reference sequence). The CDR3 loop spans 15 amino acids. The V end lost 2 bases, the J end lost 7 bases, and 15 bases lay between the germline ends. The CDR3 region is CASSILWEVLNEQFF. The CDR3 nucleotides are TGTGCCAGTAGTATATTGTGGGAGGTTTTGAATGAGCAGTTCTTC.

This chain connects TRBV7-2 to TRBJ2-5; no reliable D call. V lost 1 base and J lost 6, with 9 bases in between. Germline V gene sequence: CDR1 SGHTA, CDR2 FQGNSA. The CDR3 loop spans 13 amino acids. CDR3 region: CASSLGGRKTQYF. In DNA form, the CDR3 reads TGTGCCAGCAGCTTAGGGGGTAGGAAGACCCAGTACTTC.

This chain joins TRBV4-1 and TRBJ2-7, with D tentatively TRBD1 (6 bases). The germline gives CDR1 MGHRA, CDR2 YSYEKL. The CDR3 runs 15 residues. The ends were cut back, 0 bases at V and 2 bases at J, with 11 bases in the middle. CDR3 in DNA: TGCGCCAGCAGCCAAGATAGGGGGAAGGCCTACGAGCAGTACTTC. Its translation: CASSQDRGKAYEQYF.